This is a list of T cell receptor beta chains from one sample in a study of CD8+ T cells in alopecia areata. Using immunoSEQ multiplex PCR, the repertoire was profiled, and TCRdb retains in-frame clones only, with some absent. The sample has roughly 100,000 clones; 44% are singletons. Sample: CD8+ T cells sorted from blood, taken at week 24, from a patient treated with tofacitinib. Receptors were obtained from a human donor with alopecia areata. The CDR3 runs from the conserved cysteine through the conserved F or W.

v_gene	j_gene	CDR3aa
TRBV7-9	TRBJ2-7	CASSAKREGHEQYF
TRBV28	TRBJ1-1	CASSLRFTEAFF
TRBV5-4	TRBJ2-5	CASSLRVGLAGEETQYF
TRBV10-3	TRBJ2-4	CAIRGGQERSYIQYF
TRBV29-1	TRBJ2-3	CSVVLAGGPSDTQYF
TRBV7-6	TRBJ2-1	CASSLALAGSTNNEQFF
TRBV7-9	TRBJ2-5	CASSPGTSGETQYF
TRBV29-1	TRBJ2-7	CSVEGRTGNRYEQYF
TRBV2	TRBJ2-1	CASSGLAGFNEQFF
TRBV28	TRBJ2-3	CASTPLPYREDTQYF
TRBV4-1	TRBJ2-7	CASSQDLPSGSSEQYF
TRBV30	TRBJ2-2	CAWRAGPNTGELFF
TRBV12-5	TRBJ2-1	CASGPTEYNEQFF
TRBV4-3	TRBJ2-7	CASSQGGRGPYEQYF
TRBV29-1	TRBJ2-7	CSVDKTDSYEQYF
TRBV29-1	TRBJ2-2	CSVIQGNTGELFF